The clone carrying this TCR beta chain came up a few times. In the original processing: Quantification of nucleated cells was approximated via reference gene primer amplification. Generated by immunoSEQ multiplex PCR, the TCRdb table keeps only in-frame clones and is missing some. V and J calls plus clone size are reproduced from that table; the DNA served to infer D and trimming. The profile covers about 85,000 clones, with 90% appearing a single time and around 4% taken by the ten largest. The record originates from a study of blood T cell repertoires in COVID-19. On the study more broadly: Whether acute or convalescent, the COVID-19 samples came from the United States, Italy and Spain. In each case, the material was cDNA or gDNA derived from T cells, B-cell-depleted T cells, or PBMCs.

Trimming took off 6 bases at V and 0 bases at J, with 11 bases between the two ends. CDR3 length: 14 amino acids. From germline, CDR1 is SGHTA and CDR2 FQGNSA. Sequencing was performed on peripheral blood. The V gene is TRBV7-2, the J gene TRBJ1-1; D perhaps matches TRBD1 (6 bases). This clonotype originated in a woman of 80 years or more with active or convalescent COVID-19. The CDR3 loop is CASRFRGLNTEAFF. DNA for the CDR3: TGTGCCAGCAGATTCAGGGGTCTGAACACTGAAGCTTTCTTT. Complete variable domain (other parts from reference TRBV7-2 and TRBJ1-1): GAGVSQSPSNKVTEKGKDVELRCDPISGHTALYWYRQSLGQGLEFLIYFQGNSAPDKSGLPSDRFSAERTGGSVSTLTIQRTQQEDSAVYLCASRFRGLNTEAFFGQGTRLTVV.